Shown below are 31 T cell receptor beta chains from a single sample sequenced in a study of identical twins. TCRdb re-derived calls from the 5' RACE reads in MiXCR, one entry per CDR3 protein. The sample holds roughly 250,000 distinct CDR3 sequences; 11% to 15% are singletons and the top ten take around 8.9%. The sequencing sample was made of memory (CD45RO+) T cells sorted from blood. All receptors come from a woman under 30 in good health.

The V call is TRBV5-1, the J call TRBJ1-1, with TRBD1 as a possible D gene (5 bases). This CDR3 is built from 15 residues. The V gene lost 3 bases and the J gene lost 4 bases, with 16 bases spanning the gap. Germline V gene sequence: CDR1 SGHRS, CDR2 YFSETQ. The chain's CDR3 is CASSYPGLTITEAFF. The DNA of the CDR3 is TGCGCCAGCAGCTACCCGGGACTTACCATCACTGAAGCTTTCTTT. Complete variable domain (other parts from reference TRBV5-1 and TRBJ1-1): KAGVTQTPRYLIKTRGQQVTLSCSPISGHRSVSWYQQTPGQGLQFLFEYFSETQRNKGNFPGRFSGRQFSNSRSEMNVSTLELGDSALYLCASSYPGLTITEAFFGQGTRLTVV.

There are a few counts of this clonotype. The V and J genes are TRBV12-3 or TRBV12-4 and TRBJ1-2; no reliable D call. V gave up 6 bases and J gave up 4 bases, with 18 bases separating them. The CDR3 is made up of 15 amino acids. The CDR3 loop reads CASSVVLDWGYGYTF. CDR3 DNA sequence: TGTGCCAGCAGCGTCGTGTTGGACTGGGGCTATGGCTACACCTTC.

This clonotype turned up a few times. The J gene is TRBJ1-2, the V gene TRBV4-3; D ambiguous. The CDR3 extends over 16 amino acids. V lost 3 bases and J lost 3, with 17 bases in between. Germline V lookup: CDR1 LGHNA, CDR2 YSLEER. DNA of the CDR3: TGCGCCAGCAGCCATTCTTACGGGCAGTCCGACTATGGCTACACCTTC. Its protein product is CASSHSYGQSDYGYTF.

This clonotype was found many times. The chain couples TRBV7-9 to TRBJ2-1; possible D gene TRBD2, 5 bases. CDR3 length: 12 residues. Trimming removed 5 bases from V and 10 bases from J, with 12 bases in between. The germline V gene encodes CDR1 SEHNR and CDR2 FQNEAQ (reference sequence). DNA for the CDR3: TGTGCCAGCAGCGCCCTACGGGGAGAGCAGTTCTTC. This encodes CASSALRGEQFF.

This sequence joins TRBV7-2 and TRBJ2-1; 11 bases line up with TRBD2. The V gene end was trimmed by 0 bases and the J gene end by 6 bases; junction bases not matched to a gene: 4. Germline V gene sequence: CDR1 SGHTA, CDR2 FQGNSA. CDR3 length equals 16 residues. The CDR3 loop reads CASSLAATSGSNEQFF. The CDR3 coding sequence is TGTGCCAGCAGCTTAGCTGCCACTAGCGGGAGCAATGAGCAGTTCTTC.

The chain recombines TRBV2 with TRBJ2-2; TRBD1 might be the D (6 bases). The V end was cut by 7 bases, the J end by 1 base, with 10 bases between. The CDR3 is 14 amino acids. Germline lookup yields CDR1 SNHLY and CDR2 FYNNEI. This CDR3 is CASKGTLNTGELFF. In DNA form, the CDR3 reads TGTGCCAGCAAAGGGACACTGAACACCGGGGAGCTGTTTTTT.

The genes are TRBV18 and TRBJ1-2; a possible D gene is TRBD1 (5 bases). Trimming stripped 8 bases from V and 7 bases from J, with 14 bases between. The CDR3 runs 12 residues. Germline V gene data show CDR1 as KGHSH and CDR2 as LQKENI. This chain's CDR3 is CASLWPGGGYTF. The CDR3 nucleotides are TGTGCCAGCCTATGGCCTGGGGGTGGCTACACCTTC.

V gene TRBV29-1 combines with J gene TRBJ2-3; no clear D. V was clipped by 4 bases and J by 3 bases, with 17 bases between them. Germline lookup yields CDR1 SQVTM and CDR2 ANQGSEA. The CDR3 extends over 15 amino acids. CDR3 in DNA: TGCAGCGTTGCGAACCCCTACGTGAGAACAGATACGCAGTATTTT. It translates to CSVANPYVRTDTQYF.

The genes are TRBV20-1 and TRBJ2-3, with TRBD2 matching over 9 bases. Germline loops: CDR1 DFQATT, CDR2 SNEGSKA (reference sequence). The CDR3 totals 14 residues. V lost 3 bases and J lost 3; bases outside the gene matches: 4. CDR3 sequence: CSASKTSGTDTQYF. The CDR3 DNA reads TGCAGTGCTAGCAAGACTAGCGGTACAGATACGCAGTATTTT.

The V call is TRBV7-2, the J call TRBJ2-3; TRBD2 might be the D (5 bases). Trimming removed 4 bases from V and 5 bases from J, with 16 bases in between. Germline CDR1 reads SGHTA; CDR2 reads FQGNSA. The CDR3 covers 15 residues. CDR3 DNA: TGTGCCAGCAGCTCGCGGGTGACATTTCTAGATACGCAGTATTTT. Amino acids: CASSSRVTFLDTQYF. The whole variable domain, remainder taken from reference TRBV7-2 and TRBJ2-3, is GAGVSQSPSNKVTEKGKDVELRCDPISGHTALYWYRQSLGQGLEFLIYFQGNSAPDKSGLPSDRFSAERTGGSVSTLTIQRTQQEDSAVYLCASSSRVTFLDTQYFGPGTRLTVL.

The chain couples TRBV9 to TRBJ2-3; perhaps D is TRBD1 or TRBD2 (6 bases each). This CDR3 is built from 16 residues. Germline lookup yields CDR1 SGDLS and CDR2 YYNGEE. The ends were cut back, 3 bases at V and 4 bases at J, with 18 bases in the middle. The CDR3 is CASSALEGGGSDTQYF. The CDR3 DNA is TGTGCCAGCAGCGCCCTTGAGGGGGGCGGGTCAGATACGCAGTATTTT.

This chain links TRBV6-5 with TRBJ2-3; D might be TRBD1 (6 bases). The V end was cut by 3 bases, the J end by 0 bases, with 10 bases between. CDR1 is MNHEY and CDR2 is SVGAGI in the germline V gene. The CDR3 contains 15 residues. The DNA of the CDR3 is TGTGCCAGCAGTTATCAGGGGCGTAGCACAGATACGCAGTATTTT. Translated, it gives CASSYQGRSTDTQYF.

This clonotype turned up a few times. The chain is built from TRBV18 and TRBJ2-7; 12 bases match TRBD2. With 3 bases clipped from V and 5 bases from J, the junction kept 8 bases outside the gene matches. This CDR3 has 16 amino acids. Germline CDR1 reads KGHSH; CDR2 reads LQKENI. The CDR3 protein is CASSPSTSGRNHEQYF. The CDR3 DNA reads TGTGCCAGCTCACCCTCCACTAGCGGGAGGAACCACGAGCAGTACTTC.

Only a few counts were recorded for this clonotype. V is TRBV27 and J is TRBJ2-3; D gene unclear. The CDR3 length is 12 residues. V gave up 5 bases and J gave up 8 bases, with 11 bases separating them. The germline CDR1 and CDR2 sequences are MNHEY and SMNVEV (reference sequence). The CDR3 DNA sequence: TGTGCCAGCAGTGTCCATTTCGGTACGCAGTATTTT. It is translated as CASSVHFGTQYF.

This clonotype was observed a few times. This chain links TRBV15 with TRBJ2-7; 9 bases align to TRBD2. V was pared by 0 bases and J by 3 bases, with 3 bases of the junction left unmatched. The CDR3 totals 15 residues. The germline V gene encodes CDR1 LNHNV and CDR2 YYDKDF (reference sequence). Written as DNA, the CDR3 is TGTGCCACCAGCAGAGAACTAGCGGGCCGCTACGAGCAGTACTTC. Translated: CATSRELAGRYEQYF. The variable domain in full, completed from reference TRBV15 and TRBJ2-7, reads DAMVIQNPRYQVTQFGKPVTLSCSQTLNHNVMYWYQQKSSQAPKLLFHYYDKDFNNEADTPDNFQSRRPNTSFCFLDIRSPGLGDTAMYLCATSRELAGRYEQYFGPGTRLTVT.

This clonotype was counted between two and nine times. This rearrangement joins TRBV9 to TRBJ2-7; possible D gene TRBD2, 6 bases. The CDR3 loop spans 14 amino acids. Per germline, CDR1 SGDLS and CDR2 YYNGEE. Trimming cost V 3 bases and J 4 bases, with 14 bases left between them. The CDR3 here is CASSETPRGYEQYF. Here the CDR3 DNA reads TGTGCCAGCAGCGAGACCCCACGGGGGTACGAGCAGTACTTC.

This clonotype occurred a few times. The CDR3 loop is CASSFEGGGITDTQYF. Written as DNA, the CDR3 is TGTGCCAGCAGTTTTGAGGGGGGGGGGATCACAGATACGCAGTATTTT. The chain has TRBV12-3 or TRBV12-4 and TRBJ2-3; D is perhaps TRBD2 (7 bases). The CDR3 extends over 16 amino acids. Trimming took off 3 bases at V and 2 bases at J, with 15 bases between the two ends.

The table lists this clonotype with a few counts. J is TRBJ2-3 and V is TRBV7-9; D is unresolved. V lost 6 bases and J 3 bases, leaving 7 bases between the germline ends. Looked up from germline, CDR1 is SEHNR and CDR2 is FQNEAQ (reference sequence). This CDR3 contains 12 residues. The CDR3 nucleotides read TGTGCCAGCAGTATAATAACAGATACGCAGTATTTT. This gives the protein CASSIITDTQYF.

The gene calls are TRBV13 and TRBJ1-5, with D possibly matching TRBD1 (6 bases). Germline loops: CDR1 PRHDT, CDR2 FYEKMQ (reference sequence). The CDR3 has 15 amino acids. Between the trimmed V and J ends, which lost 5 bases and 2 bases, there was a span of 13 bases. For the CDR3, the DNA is TGTGCCAGCAGCCAATTTTCAGGGGGCAATCAGCCCCAGCATTTT. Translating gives CASSQFSGGNQPQHF.

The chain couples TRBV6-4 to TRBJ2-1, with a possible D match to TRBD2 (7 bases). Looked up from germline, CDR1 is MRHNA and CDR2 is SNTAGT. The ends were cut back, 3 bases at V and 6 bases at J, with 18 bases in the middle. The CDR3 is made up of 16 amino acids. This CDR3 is CASSESGGGAINEQFF. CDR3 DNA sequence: TGTGCCAGCAGTGAAAGTGGCGGGGGCGCTATCAATGAGCAGTTCTTC.

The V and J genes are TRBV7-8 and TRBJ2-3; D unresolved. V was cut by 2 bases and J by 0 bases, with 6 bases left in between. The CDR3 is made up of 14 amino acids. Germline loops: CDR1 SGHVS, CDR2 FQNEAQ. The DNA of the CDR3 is TGTGCCAGCAGCTTAACTTGGAGCACAGATACGCAGTATTTT. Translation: CASSLTWSTDTQYF.

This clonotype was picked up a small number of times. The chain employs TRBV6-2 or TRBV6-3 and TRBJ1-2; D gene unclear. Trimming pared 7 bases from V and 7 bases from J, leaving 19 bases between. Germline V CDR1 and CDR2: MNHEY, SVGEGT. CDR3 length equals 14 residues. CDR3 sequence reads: CASTPRIWSGGYTF. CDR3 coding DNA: TGTGCCAGCACCCCTCGGATATGGTCGGGTGGCTACACCTTC.

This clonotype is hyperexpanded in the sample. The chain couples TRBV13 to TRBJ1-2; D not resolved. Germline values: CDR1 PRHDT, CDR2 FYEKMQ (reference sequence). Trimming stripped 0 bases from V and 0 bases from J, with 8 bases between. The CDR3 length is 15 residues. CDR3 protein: CASSLGENSNYGYTF. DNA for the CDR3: TGTGCCAGCAGCTTAGGGGAGAATTCTAACTATGGCTACACCTTC.

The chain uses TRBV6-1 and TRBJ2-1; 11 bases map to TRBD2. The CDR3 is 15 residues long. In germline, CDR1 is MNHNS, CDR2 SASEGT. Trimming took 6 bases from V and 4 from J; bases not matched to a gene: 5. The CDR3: CASSNRLAGYNEQFF. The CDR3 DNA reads TGTGCCAGCAGCAACCGACTAGCGGGATACAATGAGCAGTTCTTC.

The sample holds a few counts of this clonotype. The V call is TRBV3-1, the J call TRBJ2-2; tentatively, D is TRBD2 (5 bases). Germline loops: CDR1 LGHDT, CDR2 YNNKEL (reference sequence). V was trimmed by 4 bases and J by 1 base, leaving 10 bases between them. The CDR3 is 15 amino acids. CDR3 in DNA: TGTGCCAGCAGCCGTGCGGCGGGGAACACCGGGGAGCTGTTTTTT. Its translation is CASSRAAGNTGELFF.

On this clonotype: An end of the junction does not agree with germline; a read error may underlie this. CDR3 region: CASSYDGKPYDQYF. In DNA form, the CDR3 reads TGTGCCAGCAGTTACGACGGGAAGCCCTACGATCAGTACTTC. The genes are TRBV6-2 or TRBV6-3 and TRBJ2-7; D possibly corresponds to TRBD2 (5 bases). The CDR3 is made up of 14 amino acids. Per the germline V gene, CDR1 is MNHEY and CDR2 is SVGEGT.

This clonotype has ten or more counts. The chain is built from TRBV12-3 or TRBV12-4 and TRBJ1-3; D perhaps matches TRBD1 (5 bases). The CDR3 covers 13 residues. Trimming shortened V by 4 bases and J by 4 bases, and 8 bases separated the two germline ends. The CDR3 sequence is CASSSGFGNTIYF. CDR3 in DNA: TGTGCCAGCAGTTCAGGGTTCGGAAACACCATATATTTT.

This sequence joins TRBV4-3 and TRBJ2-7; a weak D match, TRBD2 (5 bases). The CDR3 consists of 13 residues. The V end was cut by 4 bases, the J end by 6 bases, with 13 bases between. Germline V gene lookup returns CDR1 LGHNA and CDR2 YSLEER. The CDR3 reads CASSLTPGFEQYF. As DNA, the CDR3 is TGCGCCAGCAGCCTCACGCCGGGGTTCGAGCAGTACTTC.

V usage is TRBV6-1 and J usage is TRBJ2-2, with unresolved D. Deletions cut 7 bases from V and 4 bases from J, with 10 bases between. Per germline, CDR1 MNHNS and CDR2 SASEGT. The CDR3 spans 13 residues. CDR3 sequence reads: CASNDISTGELFF. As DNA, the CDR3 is TGTGCCAGCAACGACATATCCACCGGGGAGCTGTTTTTT.

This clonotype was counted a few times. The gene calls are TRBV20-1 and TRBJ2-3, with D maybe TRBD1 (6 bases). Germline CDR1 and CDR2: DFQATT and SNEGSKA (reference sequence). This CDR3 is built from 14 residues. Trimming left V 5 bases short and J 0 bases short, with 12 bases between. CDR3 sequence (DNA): TGCAGTGCTCCAGGGGCACCTAGCACAGATACGCAGTATTTT. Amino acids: CSAPGAPSTDTQYF.

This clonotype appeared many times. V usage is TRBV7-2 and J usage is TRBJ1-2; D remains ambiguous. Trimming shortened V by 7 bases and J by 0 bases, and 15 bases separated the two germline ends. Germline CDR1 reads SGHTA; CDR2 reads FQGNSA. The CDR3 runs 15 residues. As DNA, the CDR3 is TGTGCCAGCACCCCTCGGCTAGCAGCTAACTATGGCTACACCTTC. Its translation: CASTPRLAANYGYTF.